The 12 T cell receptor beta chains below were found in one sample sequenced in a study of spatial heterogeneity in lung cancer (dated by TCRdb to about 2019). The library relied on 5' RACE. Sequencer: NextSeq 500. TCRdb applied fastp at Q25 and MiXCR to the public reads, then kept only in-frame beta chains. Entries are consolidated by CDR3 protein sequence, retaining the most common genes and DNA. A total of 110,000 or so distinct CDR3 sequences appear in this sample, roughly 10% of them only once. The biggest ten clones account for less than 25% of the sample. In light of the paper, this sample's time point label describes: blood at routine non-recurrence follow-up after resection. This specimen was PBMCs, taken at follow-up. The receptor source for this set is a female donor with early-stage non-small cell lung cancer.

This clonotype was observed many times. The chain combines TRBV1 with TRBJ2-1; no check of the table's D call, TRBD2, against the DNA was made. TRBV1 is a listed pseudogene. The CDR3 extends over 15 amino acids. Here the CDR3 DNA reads TGCACCAGCAGCCAAGACAGGAATAGCGAACATGAGCAGTTCTTC. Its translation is CTSSQDRNSEHEQFF.

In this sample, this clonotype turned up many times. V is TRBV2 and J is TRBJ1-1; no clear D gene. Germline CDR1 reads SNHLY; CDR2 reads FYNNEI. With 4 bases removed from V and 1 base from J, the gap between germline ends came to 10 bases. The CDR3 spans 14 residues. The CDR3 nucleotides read TGTGCCAGCAGTGGGGCCAGCTCGAACACTGAAGCTTTCTTT. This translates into CASSGASSNTEAFF.

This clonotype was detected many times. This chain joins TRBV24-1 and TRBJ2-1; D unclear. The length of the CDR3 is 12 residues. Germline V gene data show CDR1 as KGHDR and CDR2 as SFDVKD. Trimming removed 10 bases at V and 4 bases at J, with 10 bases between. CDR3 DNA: TGTGCCACTGCAGGTGATTACAATGAGCAGTTCTTC. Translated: CATAGDYNEQFF.

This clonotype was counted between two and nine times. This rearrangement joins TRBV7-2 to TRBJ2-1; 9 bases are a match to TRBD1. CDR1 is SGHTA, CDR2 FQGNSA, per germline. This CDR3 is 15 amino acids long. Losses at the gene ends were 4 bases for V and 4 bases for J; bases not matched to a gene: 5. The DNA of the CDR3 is TGTGCCAGCAGCTCTGGGACAGGGAAATACAATGAGCAGTTCTTC. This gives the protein CASSSGTGKYNEQFF.

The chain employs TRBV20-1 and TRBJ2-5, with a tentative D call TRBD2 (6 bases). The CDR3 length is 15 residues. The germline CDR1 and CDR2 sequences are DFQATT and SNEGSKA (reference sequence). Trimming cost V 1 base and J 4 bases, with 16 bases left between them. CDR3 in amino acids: CSARGDGRRVETQYF. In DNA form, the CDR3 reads TGCAGTGCTAGAGGGGACGGTAGGAGGGTAGAGACCCAGTACTTC.

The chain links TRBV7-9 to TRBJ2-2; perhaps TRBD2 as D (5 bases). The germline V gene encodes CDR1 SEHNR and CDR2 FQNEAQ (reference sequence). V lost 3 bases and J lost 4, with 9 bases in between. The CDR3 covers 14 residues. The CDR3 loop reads CASSFPSFTGELFF. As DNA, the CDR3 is TGTGCCAGCAGCTTTCCTAGCTTCACCGGGGAGCTGTTTTTT.

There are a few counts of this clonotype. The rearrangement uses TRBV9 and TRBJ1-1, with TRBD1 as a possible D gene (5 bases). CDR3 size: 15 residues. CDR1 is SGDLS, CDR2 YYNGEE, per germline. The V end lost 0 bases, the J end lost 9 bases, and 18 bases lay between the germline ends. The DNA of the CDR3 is TGTGCCAGCAGCGTAGGGTCGGGACCTAAGCAGCAAGCTTTCTTT. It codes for CASSVGSGPKQQAFF.

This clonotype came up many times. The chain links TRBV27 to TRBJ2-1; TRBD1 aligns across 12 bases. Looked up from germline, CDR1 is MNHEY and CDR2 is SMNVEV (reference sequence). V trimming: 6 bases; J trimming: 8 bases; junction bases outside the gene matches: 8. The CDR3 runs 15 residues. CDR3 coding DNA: TGTGCCAGCAGCCCTTTGGGACAGGGGGCCCATGAGCAGTTCTTC. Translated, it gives CASSPLGQGAHEQFF.

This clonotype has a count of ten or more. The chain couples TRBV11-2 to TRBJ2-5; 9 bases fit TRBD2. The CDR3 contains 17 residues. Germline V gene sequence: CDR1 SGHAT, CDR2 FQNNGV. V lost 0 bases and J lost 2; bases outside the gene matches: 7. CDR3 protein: CASSLEGLAGYQETQYF. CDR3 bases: TGTGCCAGCAGCTTAGAAGGCCTAGCGGGATATCAAGAGACCCAGTACTTC.

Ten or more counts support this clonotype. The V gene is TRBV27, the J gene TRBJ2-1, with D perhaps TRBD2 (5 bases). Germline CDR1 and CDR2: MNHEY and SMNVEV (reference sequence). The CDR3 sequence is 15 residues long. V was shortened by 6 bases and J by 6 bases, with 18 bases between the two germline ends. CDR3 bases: TGTGCCAGCAGCCGAGAGGGTCAGCGAAGCAATGAGCAGTTCTTC. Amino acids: CASSREGQRSNEQFF.

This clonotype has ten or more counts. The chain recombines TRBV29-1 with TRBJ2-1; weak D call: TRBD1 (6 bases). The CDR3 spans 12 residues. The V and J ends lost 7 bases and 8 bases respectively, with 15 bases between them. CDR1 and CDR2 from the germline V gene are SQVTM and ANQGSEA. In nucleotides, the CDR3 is TGCAGCGGCCAAGCCCCAGGGGATGAGCAGTTCTTC. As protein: CSGQAPGDEQFF.

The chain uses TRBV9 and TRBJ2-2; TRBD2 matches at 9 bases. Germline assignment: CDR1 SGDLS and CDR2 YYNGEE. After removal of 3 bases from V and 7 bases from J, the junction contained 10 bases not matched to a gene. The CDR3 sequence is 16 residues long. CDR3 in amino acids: CASSARAGGPHGELFF. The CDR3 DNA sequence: TGTGCCAGCAGCGCCCGTGCGGGAGGGCCTCACGGGGAGCTGTTTTTT.